The rows below give T cell receptor beta chains drawn from one sample of a study of T cell changes during pregnancy in multiple sclerosis. Sequenced by immunoSEQ multiplex PCR; TCRdb stores in-frame clones only, minus some. This table has under 40,000 clones, nearly 95% appearing once. The specimen comprised CD4+ T cells from peripheral blood mononuclear cells, sampled in the third trimester of pregnancy. All receptors come from a female donor in good health, enrolled as a control in a pregnancy study. CDR3s include the opening cysteine and the closing phenylalanine or tryptophan. A D gene is named only where the DNA matches it firmly. Clone size is not always given. Where it is, it says once, few, many or a class for expanded clones.

clone_size j_call v_call d_call cdr3_aa cdr3_nt
. TRBJ1-6 TRBV9 TRBD1 CASSPLTGANSPLHF TGTGCCAGCAGCCCCTTGACAGGGGCAAATTCACCCCTCCACTTT
once TRBJ1-6 TRBV7-2 TRBD1 CASSSQGAHYNSPLHF TGTGCCAGCAGCTCCCAGGGGGCCCACTATAATTCACCCCTCCACTTT
. TRBJ1-1 TRBV4-3 . CASSQGATAEAFF TGCGCCAGCAGCCAAGGGGCTACAGCTGAAGCTTTCTTT
once TRBJ1-2 TRBV19 TRBD1 CASSIDRGNYGYTF TGTGCCAGTAGTATCGACAGGGGGAACTATGGCTACACCTTC
once TRBJ2-1 TRBV4-3 TRBD2 CASSQPLAGGWRSYNEQFF TGCGCCAGCAGCCAGCCGCTAGCGGGGGGGTGGCGTTCCTACAATGAGCAGTTCTTC
. TRBJ2-5 TRBV5-1 TRBD1 CASSFGTGQETQYF TGCGCCAGCAGCTTCGGGACAGGGCAAGAGACCCAGTACTTC
. TRBJ2-5 TRBV29-1 TRBD1 CSVSPTGGGQTQYF TGCAGCGTTTCCCCGACAGGGGGCGGACAGACCCAGTACTTC
. TRBJ1-6 TRBV7-9 . CASGPERSPLHF TGTGCCAGCGGCCCTGAGAGGTCACCCCTCCACTTT
. TRBJ1-1 TRBV7-9 . CASSLDGKQKYEAFF TGTGCCAGCAGCTTAGATGGAAAACAGAAGTACGAAGCTTTCTTT
. TRBJ2-7 TRBV7-9 TRBD1 CASRAGTGSLEQYF TGTGCCAGCAGGGCCGGGACAGGGTCGTTAGAGCAGTACTTC
. TRBJ1-6 TRBV25-1 TRBD1 CASSRDRGSPLHF TGTGCCAGCAGCCGGGACAGGGGCTCACCCCTCCACTTT
. TRBJ2-1 TRBV25-1 TRBD2 CASSFTSGNNEQFF TGTGCCAGCAGTTTCACTAGCGGAAACAATGAGCAGTTCTTC
. TRBJ1-3 TRBV7-2 . CASSLDVAGNTIYF TGTGCCAGCAGCTTAGATGTCGCTGGAAACACCATATATTTT
. TRBJ1-6 TRBV18 TRBD1 CASSSLDRDNPVLHF TGTGCCAGCTCATCTCTCGACAGGGATAACCCGGTCCTCCACTTT
few TRBJ1-1 TRBV9 . CASSLQTGNTEAFF TGTGCCAGCAGCCTCCAGACAGGTAACACTGAAGCTTTCTTT
. TRBJ2-4 TRBV19 TRBD1 CASSVTGGALKNIQYF TGTGCCAGTAGTGTTACAGGGGGCGCGCTAAAAAACATTCAGTACTTC
. TRBJ2-2 TRBV27 . CASRTRPNTGELFF TGTGCCAGCAGGACTAGACCGAACACCGGGGAGCTGTTTTTT
. TRBJ2-7 TRBV7-2 . CASSYRVYEQYF TGTGCCAGCAGCTACAGGGTATACGAGCAGTACTTC
. TRBJ1-1 TRBV6-6 TRBD1 CASSFRQGQNTEAFF TGTGCCAGCAGTTTTCGACAGGGGCAGAACACTGAAGCTTTCTTT
. TRBJ1-6 TRBV6-1 TRBD1 CASSEQGMWYNSPLHF TGTGCCAGCAGCGAACAGGGGATGTGGTATAATTCACCCCTCCACTTT